The rows below give T cell receptor beta chains drawn from one sample of a study of T cell responses to AZD1222 COVID-19 vaccine. Data came from immunoSEQ multiplex PCR; TCRdb stores just in-frame clones and leaves some out. The sample records some 120,000 clones, about 86% being singletons. The starting material was peripheral blood, obtained on day 0 of AZD1222 vaccination. These receptors were obtained from an adult in good health. Both conserved end residues are part of each CDR3. The D gene is left open where the match is weak. Size is stated for part of the rows, as once, few or many counts, or as a class when the clone is expanded.

D gene	clone size	V gene	J gene	CDR3 DNA	CDR3 protein
.	.	TRBV2	TRBJ1-5	TGTGCCAGCAGTGAAAGGCCCCAGGGGTGGGAGAGGCCCCAGCATTTT	CASSERPQGWERPQHF
TRBD1	.	TRBV9	TRBJ2-5	TGTGCCAGCAGCGTAAGGGGGCCACAAGAGACCCAGTACTTC	CASSVRGPQETQYF
.	.	TRBV18	TRBJ1-5	TGTGCCAGCTCACCACCTAACGGCCAGGGGAGCCCCTATAGCAATCAGCCCCAGCATTTT	CASSPPNGQGSPYSNQPQHF
.	.	TRBV25-1	TRBJ1-3	TGTGCCAGCCGGGCCAGCTCTGGAAACACCATATATTTT	CASRASSGNTIYF
.	.	TRBV5-6	TRBJ1-5	TGTGCCAGCAGCTTGTACTCGGGGGGTCAGCCCCAGCATTTT	CASSLYSGGQPQHF
.	.	TRBV9	TRBJ2-5	TGTGCCAGCAGCGTGGCGGGGACAGAGACCCAGTACTTC	CASSVAGTETQYF
.	.	TRBV11-2	TRBJ2-7	TGTGCCAGCAGCTTAGTAGGCGACGGACCATCCTACGAGCAGTACTTC	CASSLVGDGPSYEQYF
TRBD1	.	TRBV6-5	TRBJ1-2	TGTGCCAGCAGTTTGACAGGGTCCGACTATGGCTACACCTTC	CASSLTGSDYGYTF
.	.	TRBV6-5	TRBJ1-1	TGTGCCAGCAGTCCAGGCAACACTGAAGCTTTCTTT	CASSPGNTEAFF
.	.	TRBV4-1	TRBJ2-3	TGCGCCAGCAGCCAAGGACAGGCAGATACGCAGTATTTT	CASSQGQADTQYF
.	.	TRBV11-2	TRBJ1-1	TGTGCCAGCAGCCTCCCTTGGGGGTTGAACACTGAAGCTTTCTTT	CASSLPWGLNTEAFF
TRBD1	.	TRBV4-1	TRBJ1-3	TGCGCCAGCAGCCGGGGACAGGGTAATGGGGGAAACACCATATATTTT	CASSRGQGNGGNTIYF
.	few	TRBV28	TRBJ2-7	TGTGCCAGCAGTTTGGTGGACAGCTACGAGCAGTACTTC	CASSLVDSYEQYF
TRBD1	.	TRBV6-2/TRBV6-3	TRBJ1-2	TGTGCCAGCAGTTCCCGTTTCGATGGACAGGGGTATTATGGCTACACCTTC	CASSSRFDGQGYYGYTF
.	.	TRBV30	TRBJ1-4	TGTGCCTGGGCACAGACAACTAATGAAAAACTGTTTTTT	CAWAQTTNEKLFF
TRBD1	.	TRBV27	TRBJ1-2	TGTGCCAGCAGTCTACAGGGGGCTGGAGGCTACACCTTC	CASSLQGAGGYTF
TRBD1	.	TRBV27	TRBJ2-4	TGTGCCAGCAGTCCACGATGGGACAGGGAATCTTCGGTGGCCAAAAACATTCAGTACTTC	CASSPRWDRESSVAKNIQYF
.	.	TRBV6-5	TRBJ1-6	TGTGCCAGCAGTTCCGGAGGCTACTATAATTCACCCCTCCACTTT	CASSSGGYYNSPLHF
TRBD1	.	TRBV7-2	TRBJ1-2	TGTGCCAGCAGCCCCCGGGACAGTTTCTATGGCTACACCTTC	CASSPRDSFYGYTF
.	.	TRBV7-3	TRBJ2-1	TGTGCCAGCAGTCCTAGAGACGGGTCCTCGTACAATGAGCAGTTCTTC	CASSPRDGSSYNEQFF
TRBD2	.	TRBV28	TRBJ2-7	TGTGCCAGCAGGCCAAGCGGGGGAGGAACCTACGAGCAGTACTTC	CASRPSGGGTYEQYF
.	once	TRBV19	TRBJ2-7	TGTGCCAGTAGTATCGACGGGAAAAGCTCCTACGAGCAGTACTTC	CASSIDGKSSYEQYF
.	.	TRBV21-1	TRBJ1-3	TGTGCCAGCAGCTACACAGGAGCTTTTGGAAACACCATATATTTT	CASSYTGAFGNTIYF
.	.	TRBV7-8	TRBJ2-7	TGTGCCAGCAGCCAGTTGGGGGGTAGCTCCTACGAGCAGTACTTC	CASSQLGGSSYEQYF
.	.	TRBV7-6	TRBJ2-7	TGTGCCAGCAGCTTAGGGTTCGGGAGCTCCTACGAGCAGTACTTC	CASSLGFGSSYEQYF
.	few	TRBV5-8	TRBJ1-5	TGTGCCAGCAGCACCGGGACAATAAGCAATCAGCCCCAGCATTTT	CASSTGTISNQPQHF
TRBD1	.	TRBV11-2	TRBJ1-6	TGTGCCAGCAGTCGCAGGGACAGTAAAAGGTCACCCCTCCACTTT	CASSRRDSKRSPLHF
TRBD1	.	TRBV6-5	TRBJ1-1	TGTGCCAGCAGTTACGACAGGGGCACTGAAGCTTTCTTT	CASSYDRGTEAFF
.	.	TRBV7-3	TRBJ2-1	TGTGCCAGCAGTACAGGCGTTTACAATGAGCAGTTCTTC	CASSTGVYNEQFF
TRBD1	.	TRBV7-6	TRBJ2-2	TGTGCCAGCAGCTTAGAGGGACAGATTCCGAACACCGGGGAGCTGTTTTTT	CASSLEGQIPNTGELFF